Listed here is a single T cell receptor beta chain. The antigen is undetermined. This table comes from immunoSEQ multiplex PCR, and its TCRdb copy is limited to in-frame clones, with some not included. The profile shows more than 95,000 clones, roughly nine tenths of them singletons. This record belongs to a study of T cell responses to AZD1222 COVID-19 vaccine. Study-wide results and caveats: Reportedly, close to half of spike-specific TCRs are directed against unmutated variant regions.

The V gene lost 4 bases and the J gene lost 1 base, with 16 bases spanning the gap. Per germline, CDR1 SGHKS and CDR2 YYEKEE (reference sequence). This CDR3 has 16 residues. This TCR came from an adult who received the MenACWY meningococcal vaccine as a control. The sequenced sample was peripheral blood, obtained 28 days after the second dose of the MenACWY control vaccine. The J gene is TRBJ2-3, the V gene TRBV5-5, with D possibly being TRBD1 or TRBD2 (6 bases each). CDR3 amino acids: CASSILRGAGTDTQYF. The CDR3 coding sequence is TGTGCCAGCAGCATTCTTAGGGGGGCCGGCACAGATACGCAGTATTTT.